The present T cell receptor (beta chain) was sequenced within a study of T cell changes during pregnancy in multiple sclerosis. This CDR3 has 15 residues. The germline CDR1 and CDR2 sequences are MNHEY and SVGAGI. Trimming removed 0 bases from V and 3 bases from J; junction bases left unmatched: 3. Some clones are missing from TCRdb's copy, which holds only in-frame ones; the method was immunoSEQ multiplex PCR. The table includes approximately 58,000 clones, approximately 90% detected once. Sequenced material: peripheral blood, taken in the second trimester of pregnancy. This clonotype was sampled from a female donor in good health, enrolled as a control in a pregnancy study. The rearrangement links TRBV6-5 to TRBJ2-5; the match to TRBD1 covers 8 bases. In DNA form, the CDR3 reads TGTGCCAGCAGTTACTCGGACAGGGTAAAAGAGACCCAGTACTTC. This translates into CASSYSDRVKETQYF.